Below are 30 T cell receptor beta chains sequenced from a single sample in a study of shared clonotypes between healthy human individuals. Repertoires were generated with immunoSEQ multiplex PCR, while TCRdb's copy carries only in-frame clones and drops some. This sample has about 480,000 clones, with over 60% found just once. Input material: PBMCs. These receptors were collected from a woman between 40 and 55 years old in good health. Some clones in this sample may be carry-over from other donors' samples.

The genes are TRBV29-1 and TRBJ2-1, with 8 bases identical to TRBD2. V dropped 5 bases and J dropped 8; count of bases not matched to a gene: 14. CDR3 size: 15 residues. CDR1 SQVTM and CDR2 ANQGSEA come from the germline V gene. The CDR3 sequence: CSVSTRGGLGDEQFF. CDR3 in DNA: TGCAGCGTTTCAACCCGGGGGGGCCTTGGGGATGAGCAGTTCTTC.

This clone was recorded once. This chain links TRBV5-6 with TRBJ2-5; 9 bases agree with TRBD1. The germline CDR1 and CDR2 sequences are SGHDT and YYEEEE. CDR3 size: 15 residues. V shed 2 bases and J 5 bases; nucleotides not matched to a gene: 7. CDR3 DNA: TGTGCCAGCAGCTTAATGACAGGGGGTGGGGAGACCCAGTACTTC. Its translation: CASSLMTGGGETQYF.

This clone showed up just a few times. J is TRBJ1-5 and V is TRBV7-9, with 7 bases lining up with TRBD1. This CDR3 has 14 residues. CDR1 and CDR2 from the germline V gene are SEHNR and FQNEAQ (reference sequence). V gave up 4 bases and J gave up 6 bases; unmatched junction bases: 6. DNA for the CDR3: TGTGCCAGCAGCTCCGACAGGGCCCCTCAGCCCCAGCATTTT. Its protein is CASSSDRAPQPQHF.

The V gene is TRBV20-1, the J gene TRBJ1-2; no clear D. V lost 7 bases, J lost 4 bases, and 10 bases lay in between. The V gene's germline CDR1 is DFQATT and CDR2 SNEGSKA (reference sequence). This CDR3 has 11 residues. The CDR3 protein is CSGREAYGYTF. CDR3 bases: TGCAGTGGGAGGGAAGCCTATGGCTACACCTTC.

This clone qualifies as medium-sized. Other DNA sequences in the same sample also yield this CDR3. The chain links TRBV7-9 to TRBJ2-5; no definite D call. Germline CDR1 reads SEHNR; CDR2 reads FQNEAQ (reference sequence). The CDR3 sequence is 12 residues long. Trimming took 0 bases from V and 5 from J, leaving 4 bases between them. The chain's CDR3 is CASSLAIETQYF. The CDR3 bases are TGTGCCAGCAGCTTAGCGATCGAGACCCAGTACTTC.

The CDR3 nucleotides are TGTGCCAGCAGTGTCGCAGGGGGCCCCTACGAGCAGTACTTC. It encodes CASSVAGGPYEQYF. V is TRBV6-1 and J is TRBJ2-7; 8 nucleotides align to TRBD1. J was trimmed by 2 bases and V by 4 bases; bases with no gene match: 4. The germline CDR1 and CDR2 sequences are MNHNS and SASEGT. The CDR3 runs to 14 residues.

This sequence joins TRBV28 and TRBJ1-3; 8 bases fit TRBD1. This CDR3 has 13 residues. Unmatched junction bases numbered 3, after V lost 6 bases and J lost 5 bases. CDR1 is MDHEN, CDR2 SYDVKM, per germline. The CDR3 is CASRTGARNTIYF. Here the CDR3 DNA reads TGTGCCAGCAGGACAGGGGCAAGAAACACCATATATTTT.

This chain uses TRBV7-2 with TRBJ1-3; D gene unclear. Germline V gives CDR1 SGHTA, CDR2 FQGNSA. Trimming pared 6 bases from V and 0 bases from J, leaving 9 bases between. CDR3 length: 14 residues. In nucleotides, the CDR3 is TGTGCCAGCAGGGGGATCCACTCTGGAAACACCATATATTTT. Encoded protein: CASRGIHSGNTIYF.

This clone was observed a single time. DNA of the CDR3: TGCGCCAGCAGCCAAGCAAGCGGACTATCCTCCTACGAGCAGTACTTC. This codes for CASSQASGLSSYEQYF. The chain recombines TRBV4-3 with TRBJ2-7; possibly TRBD2 for D (6 bases). Per germline, CDR1 LGHNA and CDR2 YSLEER. The V gene lost 1 base and the J gene lost 0 bases, with 13 bases spanning the gap. This CDR3 region has 16 residues.

A few counts support this clone. The CDR3 DNA sequence: TGTGCCAGCAGTTCCACAGGGGGCGAGGGAGAGACCCAGTACTTC. It is translated as CASSSTGGEGETQYF. The gene calls are TRBV28 and TRBJ2-5; the match to TRBD1 covers 9 bases. The CDR3 loop spans 15 amino acids. Germline trimming cut 4 bases from V and 4 bases from J; bases unmatched to any gene: 7. Germline V CDR1 and CDR2: MDHEN, SYDVKM.

V is TRBV7-8 and J is TRBJ2-1; D is perhaps TRBD1 (6 bases). The germline V and J ends were trimmed by 0 bases and 7 bases, with 13 bases remaining between them. CDR1 and CDR2 from the germline V gene are SGHVS and FQNEAQ. This CDR3 contains 15 residues. CDR3 nucleotides: TGTGCCAGCAGCTTAGCACAGGGTTGGGGAAATGAGCAGTTCTTC. It specifies CASSLAQGWGNEQFF. The full variable domain, its missing parts supplied by reference TRBV7-8 and TRBJ2-1, is GAGVSQSPRYKVAKRGQDVALRCDPISGHVSLFWYQQALGQGPEFLTYFQNEAQLDKSGLPSDRFFAERPEGSVSTLKIQRTQQEDSAVYLCASSLAQGWGNEQFFGPGTRLTVL.

This clone was detected a few times. The rearrangement links TRBV2 to TRBJ1-2; D gene unclear. V was cut by 4 bases and J by 5 bases, with 11 bases left in between. The CDR3 runs to 13 residues. The V gene's germline CDR1 is SNHLY and CDR2 FYNNEI. This chain's CDR3 is CASSADGIYGYTF. As DNA, the CDR3 is TGTGCCAGCAGTGCCGACGGGATTTATGGCTACACCTTC.

CDR3 in amino acids: CSVEGQAKYEQYF. The CDR3 region has the DNA TGCAGCGTTGAGGGACAGGCCAAATACGAGCAGTACTTC. The rearrangement uses TRBV29-1 and TRBJ2-7; 8 bases line up with TRBD1. Germline CDR1 and CDR2: SQVTM and ANQGSEA. The V and J ends lost 3 bases and 4 bases, in that order; junction bases with no gene match: 5. The CDR3 runs to 13 residues.

V gene TRBV7-9 combines with J gene TRBJ2-3; the D is unclear. Germline V gene sequence: CDR1 SEHNR, CDR2 FQNEAQ (reference sequence). The CDR3 is made up of 12 amino acids. Trimming left V 2 bases short and J 6 bases short, with 6 bases between. CDR3 protein: CASSLMVDTQYF. CDR3 sequence (DNA): TGTGCCAGCAGCTTAATGGTGGATACGCAGTATTTT.

The chain uses TRBV10-3 and TRBJ2-7; D is possibly TRBD1 (6 bases). The ends were cut back, 9 bases at V and 1 base at J, with 13 bases in the middle. Germline CDR1 ENHRY, CDR2 SYGVKD. There are 13 residues in the CDR3. CDR3 in DNA: TGTGCCATTGAGGACAGTGGATCCTACGAGCAGTACTTC. This translates into CAIEDSGSYEQYF.

The rearrangement uses TRBV27 and TRBJ2-1; D possibly matches TRBD1 or TRBD2 (6 bases each). This CDR3 is built from 11 residues. In germline, CDR1 is MNHEY, CDR2 SMNVEV (reference sequence). V shed 3 bases and J shed 12 bases, with 9 bases lying between them. This CDR3 reads CASSFGGRQFF. CDR3 nucleotide sequence: TGTGCCAGCAGTTTCGGGGGCCGGCAGTTCTTC.

V and J are TRBV5-8 and TRBJ1-4; D possibly corresponds to TRBD1 (6 bases). Germline CDR1 SGHTS, CDR2 YDEGEE. The CDR3 has 16 residues. Trimming shortened V by 4 bases and J by 7 bases, and 20 bases separated the two germline ends. CDR3 region: CASSGLRGAVGEKLFF. The CDR3 DNA sequence: TGTGCCAGCAGCGGTCTCAGGGGCGCCGTTGGTGAAAAACTGTTTTTT.

The V gene is TRBV2, the J gene TRBJ2-5, with TRBD1 identical over 8 bases. The germline V gene encodes CDR1 SNHLY and CDR2 FYNNEI. The CDR3 contains 14 residues. V shed 6 bases, J shed 3 bases, and the junction held 6 bases outside the gene matches. The CDR3 DNA is TGTGCCAGCAGCGAAACACAGGGGGAAGAGACCCAGTACTTC. It is translated as CASSETQGEETQYF.

This clone was counted between two and nine times. This sequence joins TRBV5-4 and TRBJ1-1; D may be TRBD1 (5 bases). V gave up 3 bases and J gave up 1 base, with 10 bases separating them. This CDR3 contains 14 residues. Germline V gene data show CDR1 as SGHNT and CDR2 as YYREEE (reference sequence). The CDR3 bases are TGTGCCAGCAGCTCGGGACGGTGGAACACTGAAGCTTTCTTT. Its protein is CASSSGRWNTEAFF.

The chain is built from TRBV5-1 and TRBJ1-4; possible D gene TRBD1, 6 bases. The CDR3 is 16 residues long. Germline V lookup: CDR1 SGHRS, CDR2 YFSETQ. The ends were cut back, 4 bases at V and 3 bases at J, with 16 bases in the middle. The CDR3 is CASSPATGAANEKLFF. CDR3 nucleotide sequence: TGCGCCAGCAGCCCCGCAACGGGGGCTGCTAATGAAAAACTGTTTTTT.

The chain couples TRBV5-5 to TRBJ1-2, with TRBD1 as a possible D gene (6 bases). The length of the CDR3 is 15 residues. V shed 0 bases and J shed 11 bases, with 20 bases lying between them. Germline CDR1 is SGHKS and CDR2 is YYEKEE (reference sequence). The CDR3 reads CASSLAEYRAKGYTF. The CDR3 region has the DNA TGTGCCAGCAGCTTGGCCGAGTACAGGGCTAAAGGTTACACCTTC. Variable domain in full (rest from reference TRBV5-5 and TRBJ1-2): DAGVTQSPTHLIKTRGQQVTLRCSPISGHKSVSWYQQVLGQGPQFIFQYYEKEERGRGNFPDRFSARQFPNYSSELNVNALLLGDSALYLCASSLAEYRAKGYTFGSGTRLTVV.

The chain recombines TRBV6-5 with TRBJ1-2, with 8 bases identical to TRBD1. This CDR3 comprises 15 residues. CDR1 MNHEY and CDR2 SVGAGI come from the germline V gene. With V trimmed by 6 bases and J by 4 bases, 10 bases remained unmatched. The CDR3 here is CASRTTGEVSYGYTF. The CDR3 coding sequence is TGTGCCAGCAGGACGACAGGGGAGGTTAGCTATGGCTACACCTTC.

The V gene is TRBV4-2, the J gene TRBJ1-1, with 7 positions matching TRBD1. The CDR3 has 14 amino acids. With 3 bases clipped from V and 0 bases from J, the junction kept 1 base outside the gene matches. Germline V lookup: CDR1 LGHNA, CDR2 YNFKEQ. CDR3: CASSQDRLNTEAFF. The DNA for the CDR3 is TGTGCCAGCAGCCAGGACAGGTTGAACACTGAAGCTTTCTTT.

The chain uses TRBV11-2 and TRBJ2-5; 7 bases are shared with TRBD1. The length of the CDR3 is 14 residues. CDR1 is SGHAT and CDR2 is FQNNGV in the germline V gene. J gave up 1 base and V 5 bases, and 4 bases lay outside the gene matches. CDR3 sequence (DNA): TGTGCCAGCAGCACCGGGACAGCCCAAGAGACCCAGTACTTC. Amino acids: CASSTGTAQETQYF.

V gene TRBV27 combines with J gene TRBJ2-7; D is perhaps TRBD2 (6 bases). From germline, CDR1 is MNHEY and CDR2 SMNVEV (reference sequence). The CDR3 is 14 amino acids. Trimming removed 1 base at V and 2 bases at J, with 9 bases between. CDR3 sequence reads: CASSLFPGAYEQYF. The CDR3 DNA reads as TGTGCCAGCAGTTTATTCCCGGGGGCCTACGAGCAGTACTTC.

The chain links TRBV4-1 to TRBJ2-1; D not certain. V was cut by 1 base and J by 1 base, with 11 bases left in between. Germline values: CDR1 MGHRA, CDR2 YSYEKL. This CDR3 spans 16 amino acids. CDR3: CASSQASSVSYNEQFF. In nucleotides, the CDR3 is TGCGCCAGCAGCCAAGCATCTTCGGTTTCCTACAATGAGCAGTTCTTC.

The chain couples TRBV19 to TRBJ2-3; TRBD1 matches at 8 bases. In germline, CDR1 is LNHDA, CDR2 SQIVND (reference sequence). Germline trimming cut 3 bases from V and 5 bases from J; bases unmatched to any gene: 13. The CDR3 is 17 amino acids. The CDR3 coding sequence is TGTGCCAGTAGTATTCGACAGGGGAACATCGGGAGAGATACGCAGTATTTT. Encoded protein: CASSIRQGNIGRDTQYF.

V and J are TRBV29-1 and TRBJ1-1; 8 bases fit TRBD1. The CDR3 is 13 amino acids. Unmatched junction bases numbered 2, after V lost 5 bases and J lost 0 bases. The germline V gene encodes CDR1 SQVTM and CDR2 ANQGSEA. CDR3 sequence (DNA): TGCAGCGTTCGACAGGGGATGAACACTGAAGCTTTCTTT. Translated: CSVRQGMNTEAFF.

This chain joins TRBV2 and TRBJ2-7; possibly TRBD2 for D (5 bases). This CDR3 is built from 15 residues. Trimming cost V 6 bases and J 1 base, with 16 bases left between them. Looked up from germline, CDR1 is SNHLY and CDR2 is FYNNEI. This chain's CDR3 is CASSVSTDSSYEQYF. CDR3 nucleotide sequence: TGTGCCAGCAGCGTCTCTACGGACTCATCCTACGAGCAGTACTTC.

The CDR3 is CASSLNDRAYEQYF. CDR3 bases: TGTGCCAGCAGCTTAAATGACAGGGCTTACGAGCAGTACTTC. This rearrangement joins TRBV11-2 to TRBJ2-7; 7 positions agree with TRBD1. The trim removed 2 bases at V and 4 bases at J, leaving 5 bases unmatched. There are 14 residues in the CDR3. Per germline, CDR1 SGHAT and CDR2 FQNNGV.